This is a list of T cell receptor beta chains from one sample in a study of cytomegalovirus exposure and HLA in healthy donors. Generated by immunoSEQ multiplex PCR, the TCRdb table keeps only in-frame clones and is missing some. The table lists 220,000 or so clones, approximately 78% of them singletons. The sequencing sample was made of PBMCs. The receptor set was obtained from a male donor in good health and CMV-seronegative. The CDR3 runs from the conserved cysteine through the conserved F or W. D genes are given only for firm matches. For some rows the clone size is stated as once, few or many, or as a class when expanded; others skip it.

D gene | CDR3 length | J gene | clone size | V gene | CDR3 protein | CDR3 DNA
. | 14 | TRBJ1-2 | . | TRBV18 | CASSPMRDNYGYTF | TGTGCCAGCTCACCTATGCGGGACAACTATGGCTACACCTTC
. | 15 | TRBJ2-7 | . | TRBV10-3 | CAIRGRDTPSYEQYF | TGTGCCATCAGGGGGAGAGACACCCCCTCCTACGAGCAGTACTTC
. | 13 | TRBJ1-5 | few | TRBV28 | CASSPDGERAQHF | TGTGCCAGCAGCCCGGACGGAGAGAGGGCCCAGCATTTT
. | 12 | TRBJ2-5 | . | TRBV5-1 | CASSSRRETQYF | TGCGCCAGCAGCTCCCGGAGGGAGACCCAGTACTTC
. | 13 | TRBJ2-1 | . | TRBV14 | CASSQDLGDEQFF | TGTGCCAGCAGCCAAGATCTCGGAGATGAGCAGTTCTTC
. | 16 | TRBJ2-1 | . | TRBV25-1 | CASGAGRSSSYNEQFF | TGTGCCAGCGGGGCGGGAAGATCTAGCTCCTACAATGAGCAGTTCTTC
TRBD2 | 15 | TRBJ2-7 | once | TRBV18 | CASSPPGLANYEQYF | TGTGCCAGCTCACCACCGGGACTAGCGAATTACGAGCAGTACTTC
. | 15 | TRBJ1-5 | . | TRBV16 | CASSLIGQGGQPQHF | TGTGCCAGCAGCCTAATCGGGCAGGGAGGACAGCCCCAGCATTTT
. | 16 | TRBJ1-1 | . | TRBV10-3 | CAISARGAGRDTEAFF | TGTGCCATCAGTGCACGGGGGGCAGGGAGGGACACTGAAGCTTTCTTT
. | 15 | TRBJ2-3 | . | TRBV28 | CASSPYRASTDTQYF | TGTGCCAGCAGCCCCTACCGTGCTAGCACAGATACGCAGTATTTT
TRBD1 | 16 | TRBJ2-1 | . | TRBV6-6 | CASSYPVFGQGNEQFF | TGTGCCAGCAGTTACCCAGTATTCGGACAGGGCAATGAGCAGTTCTTC
. | 14 | TRBJ1-1 | . | TRBV27 | CASKLVGADTEAFF | TGTGCCAGCAAACTAGTGGGCGCGGACACTGAAGCTTTCTTT
. | 16 | TRBJ2-1 | . | TRBV18 | CASSPRQGLIYNEQFF | TGTGCCAGCTCACCCCGGCAGGGGTTGATCTACAATGAGCAGTTCTTC
TRBD1 | 17 | TRBJ2-7 | once | TRBV19 | CASSIGTGGSRSYEQYF | TGTGCCAGTAGTATCGGGACAGGGGGCTCCCGCTCCTACGAGCAGTACTTC
TRBD2 | 15 | TRBJ2-3 | . | TRBV9 | CASSVLAGGRDTQYF | TGTGCCAGCAGCGTGCTAGCGGGAGGGAGAGATACGCAGTATTTT
TRBD2 | 16 | TRBJ2-1 | . | TRBV9 | CASTPRSGRPDNEQFF | TGTGCCAGCACCCCCAGGAGCGGGAGGCCTGACAATGAGCAGTTCTTC
. | 14 | TRBJ1-3 | . | TRBV25-1 | CASSGTVSGNTIYF | TGTGCCAGCAGTGGGACTGTCTCTGGAAACACCATATATTTT
TRBD2 | 15 | TRBJ2-1 | . | TRBV27 | CASSSPRLAGVEQFF | TGTGCCAGCAGTTCCCCTAGACTAGCGGGAGTTGAGCAGTTCTTC
TRBD1 | 13 | TRBJ1-1 | once | TRBV6-5 | CASTAGQGAEAFF | TGTGCCAGCACCGCGGGACAGGGGGCTGAAGCTTTCTTT
. | 13 | TRBJ1-1 | . | TRBV5-1 | CASGTGVNTEAFF | TGCGCCAGCGGGACTGGGGTGAACACTGAAGCTTTCTTT
TRBD1 | 15 | TRBJ2-5 | few | TRBV19 | CASSRETGWVETQYF | TGTGCCAGTAGTCGCGAGACAGGGTGGGTAGAGACCCAGTACTTC
. | 16 | TRBJ1-3 | . | TRBV6-1 | CASSESLVVSGNTIYF | TGTGCCAGCAGTGAATCACTAGTGGTCTCTGGAAACACCATATATTTT
. | 16 | TRBJ1-5 | once | TRBV30 | CAWSVGGFIGNQPQHF | TGTGCCTGGAGCGTGGGGGGGTTTATCGGCAATCAGCCCCAGCATTTT
TRBD1 | 14 | TRBJ2-7 | once | TRBV19 | CASSIGTGNYEQYF | TGTGCCAGTAGTATAGGGACAGGGAACTACGAGCAGTACTTC
. | 17 | TRBJ1-2 | . | TRBV4-1 | CASSQDGRGQFNYGYTF | TGCGCCAGCAGCCAAGATGGGAGGGGTCAATTTAACTATGGCTACACCTTC
. | 13 | TRBJ2-7 | . | TRBV2 | CASGGTSAGEQYF | TGTGCCAGCGGAGGGACGTCCGCGGGCGAGCAGTACTTC
. | 13 | TRBJ1-2 | . | TRBV5-6 | CASSLERGWGYTF | TGTGCCAGCAGCTTGGAAAGGGGTTGGGGCTACACCTTC
TRBD2 | 18 | TRBJ2-7 | . | TRBV28 | CASSRPGLAGVSGYEQYF | TGTGCCAGCAGCCGTCCGGGACTAGCGGGAGTTTCGGGGTACGAGCAGTACTTC
TRBD2 | 16 | TRBJ2-1 | . | TRBV10-2 | CASSFGLAGGDNEQFF | TGCGCCAGCAGTTTCGGACTAGCGGGGGGAGACAATGAGCAGTTCTTC
. | 14 | TRBJ2-5 | once | TRBV6-4 | CASSDEAFQETQYF | TGTGCCAGCAGTGACGAGGCCTTCCAAGAGACCCAGTACTTC
. | 15 | TRBJ2-7 | . | TRBV10-3 | CAISEAPGSYYEQYF | TGTGCCATCAGTGAGGCCCCAGGGTCCTACTACGAGCAGTACTTC
TRBD1 | 15 | TRBJ1-2 | . | TRBV19 | CASSIVGQGNYGYTF | TGTGCCAGTAGTATAGTAGGACAGGGTAACTATGGCTACACCTTC
. | 14 | TRBJ2-2 | . | TRBV19 | CASSTRGGTGELFF | TGTGCCAGTAGTACGAGGGGGGGCACCGGGGAGCTGTTTTTT
. | 12 | TRBJ1-1 | . | TRBV6-1 | CASRHQGTEAFF | TGTGCCAGCAGACACCAGGGGACTGAAGCTTTCTTT
. | 16 | TRBJ2-6 | once | TRBV11-2 | CASSLVQGTGANVLTF | TGTGCCAGCAGCTTAGTGCAGGGTACCGGGGCCAACGTCCTGACTTTC
. | 15 | TRBJ1-1 | . | TRBV7-9 | CASSLDRGTNTEAFF | TGTGCCAGCAGCTTAGATAGGGGGACGAACACTGAAGCTTTCTTT
. | 15 | TRBJ1-1 | . | TRBV10-1 | CASSDTGLRTTEAFF | TGCGCCAGCAGTGATACAGGGTTACGGACCACTGAAGCTTTCTTT
TRBD1 | 16 | TRBJ2-2 | . | TRBV9 | CASSPGTGANTGELFF | TGTGCCAGCAGCCCTGGGACAGGGGCGAACACCGGGGAGCTGTTTTTT
. | 16 | TRBJ1-3 | . | TRBV11-2 | CASSSTGFNSGNTIYF | TGTGCCAGCAGCTCTACAGGGTTCAACTCTGGAAACACCATATATTTT
TRBD1 | 15 | TRBJ2-1 | . | TRBV6-1 | CASSEVRTGLNEQFF | TGTGCCAGCAGTGAAGTCAGGACAGGGTTGAATGAGCAGTTCTTC
TRBD1 | 15 | TRBJ2-7 | . | TRBV19 | CASSIGQGVSYEQYF | TGTGCCAGTAGTATCGGACAGGGAGTGTCCTACGAGCAGTACTTC
TRBD1 | 17 | TRBJ2-7 | . | TRBV27 | CASSPVPGQGPYGEQYF | TGTGCCAGCAGTCCAGTCCCGGGACAGGGGCCCTATGGGGAGCAGTACTTC
. | 12 | TRBJ2-7 | . | TRBV14 | CASSPSSYEQYF | TGTGCCAGCAGCCCCAGTTCCTACGAGCAGTACTTC
TRBD2 | 16 | TRBJ2-2 | . | TRBV9 | CASSVVPAGGGGELFF | TGTGCCAGCAGCGTAGTACCAGCGGGAGGAGGCGGGGAGCTGTTTTTT
. | 16 | TRBJ2-1 | . | TRBV30 | CAWSVLGWDSYNEQFF | TGTGCCTGGAGTGTACTAGGATGGGATTCCTACAATGAGCAGTTCTTC